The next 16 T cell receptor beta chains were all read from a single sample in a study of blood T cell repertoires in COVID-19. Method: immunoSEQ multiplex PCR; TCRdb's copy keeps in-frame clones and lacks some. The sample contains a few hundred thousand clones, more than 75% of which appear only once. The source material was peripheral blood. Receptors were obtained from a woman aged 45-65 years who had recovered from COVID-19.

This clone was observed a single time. The CDR3 region has the DNA TGTGCCAGCAGCGGGACACCCTCCTACGAGCAGTACTTC. It yields the protein CASSGTPSYEQYF. This chain connects TRBV11-2 to TRBJ2-7, with D possibly TRBD1 on 6 matching bases. The CDR3 length is 13 residues. Germline V gene lookup returns CDR1 SGHAT and CDR2 FQNNGV. V was clipped by 5 bases and J by 0 bases, with 8 bases between them.

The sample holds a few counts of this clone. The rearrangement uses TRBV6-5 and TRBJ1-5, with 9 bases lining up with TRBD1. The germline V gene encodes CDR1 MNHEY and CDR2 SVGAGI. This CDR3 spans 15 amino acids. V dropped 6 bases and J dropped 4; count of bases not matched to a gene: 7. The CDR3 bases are TGTGCCAGCAGAAGGGGACAGGGAGGGAATCAGCCCCAGCATTTT. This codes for CASRRGQGGNQPQHF.

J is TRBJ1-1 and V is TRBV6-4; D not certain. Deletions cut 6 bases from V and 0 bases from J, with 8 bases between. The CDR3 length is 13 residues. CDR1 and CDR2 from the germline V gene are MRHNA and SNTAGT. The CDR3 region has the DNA TGTGCCAGCAGGGCCGAACTGAACACTGAAGCTTTCTTT. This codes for CASRAELNTEAFF.

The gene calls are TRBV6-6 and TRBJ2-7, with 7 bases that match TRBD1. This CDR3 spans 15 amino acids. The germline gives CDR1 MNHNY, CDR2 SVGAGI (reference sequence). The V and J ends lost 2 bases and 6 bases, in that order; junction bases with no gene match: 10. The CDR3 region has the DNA TGTGCCAGCAGTTACGAGGTGACAGGGATCGGCGAGCAGTACTTC. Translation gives CASSYEVTGIGEQYF.

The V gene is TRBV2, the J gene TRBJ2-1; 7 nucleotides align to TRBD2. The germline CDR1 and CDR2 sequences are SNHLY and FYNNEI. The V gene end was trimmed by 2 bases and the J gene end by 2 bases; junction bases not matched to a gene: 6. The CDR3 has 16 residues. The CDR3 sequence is CASSENSAGPYNEQFF. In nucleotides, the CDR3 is TGTGCCAGCAGTGAAAACTCAGCGGGACCCTACAATGAGCAGTTCTTC.

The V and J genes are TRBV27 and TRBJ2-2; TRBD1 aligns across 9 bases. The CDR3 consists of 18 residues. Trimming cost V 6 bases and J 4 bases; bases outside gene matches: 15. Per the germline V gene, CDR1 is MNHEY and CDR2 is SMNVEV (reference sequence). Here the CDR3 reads CASSKGMGGQGSTGELFF. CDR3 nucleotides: TGTGCCAGCAGCAAGGGTATGGGGGGACAGGGCTCCACCGGGGAGCTGTTTTTT.

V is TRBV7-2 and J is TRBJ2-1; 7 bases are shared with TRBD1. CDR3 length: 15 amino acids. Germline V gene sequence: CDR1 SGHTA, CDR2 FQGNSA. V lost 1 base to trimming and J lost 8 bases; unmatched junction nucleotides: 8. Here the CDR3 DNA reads TGTGCCAGCAGCTTAGTTAGGGACAGTAGCCATGAGCAGTTCTTC. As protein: CASSLVRDSSHEQFF.

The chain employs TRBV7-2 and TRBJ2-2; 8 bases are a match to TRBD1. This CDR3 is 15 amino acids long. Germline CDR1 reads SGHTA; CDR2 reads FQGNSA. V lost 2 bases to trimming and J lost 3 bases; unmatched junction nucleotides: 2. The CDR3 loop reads CASSLQGADTGELFF. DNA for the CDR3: TGTGCCAGCAGCTTACAGGGGGCTGACACCGGGGAGCTGTTTTTT.

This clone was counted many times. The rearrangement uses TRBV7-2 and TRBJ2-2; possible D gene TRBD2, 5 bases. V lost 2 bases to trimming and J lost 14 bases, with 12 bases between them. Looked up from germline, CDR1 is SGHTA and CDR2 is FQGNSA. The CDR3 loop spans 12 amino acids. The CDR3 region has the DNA TGTGCCAGCAGCTTACCAATGGGGAGCCTGTTTTTT. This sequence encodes CASSLPMGSLFF.

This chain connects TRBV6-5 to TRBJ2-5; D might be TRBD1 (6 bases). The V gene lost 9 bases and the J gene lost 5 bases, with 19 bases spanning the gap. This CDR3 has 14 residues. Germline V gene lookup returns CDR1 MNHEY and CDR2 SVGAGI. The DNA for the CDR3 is TGTGCCAGTCGGCAAGACCGGGACATTGAGACCCAGTACTTC. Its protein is CASRQDRDIETQYF.

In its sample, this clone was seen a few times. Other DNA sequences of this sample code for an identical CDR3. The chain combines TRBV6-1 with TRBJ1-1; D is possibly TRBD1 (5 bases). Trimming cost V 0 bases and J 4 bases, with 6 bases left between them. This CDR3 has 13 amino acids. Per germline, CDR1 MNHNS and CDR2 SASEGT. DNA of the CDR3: TGTGCCAGCAGTGAAGCTAGGGGCACTGAAGCTTTCTTT. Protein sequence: CASSEARGTEAFF.

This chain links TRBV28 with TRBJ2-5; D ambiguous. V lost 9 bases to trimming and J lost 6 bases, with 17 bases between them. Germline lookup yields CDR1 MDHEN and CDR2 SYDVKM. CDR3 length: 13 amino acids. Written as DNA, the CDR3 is TGTGCCAGTGGGTTAGAGGCTTCGAAGACCCAGTACTTC. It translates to CASGLEASKTQYF.

CDR3 sequence reads: CASSERPSVRYGYTF. In DNA, the CDR3 is TGCGCCAGCAGTGAGAGACCGAGCGTTCGCTATGGCTACACCTTC. The V gene is TRBV10-2, the J gene TRBJ1-2; D uncertain. CDR1 WSHSY and CDR2 SAAADI come from the germline V gene. Trimming cost V 2 bases and J 4 bases, with 14 bases left between them. The CDR3 consists of 15 residues.

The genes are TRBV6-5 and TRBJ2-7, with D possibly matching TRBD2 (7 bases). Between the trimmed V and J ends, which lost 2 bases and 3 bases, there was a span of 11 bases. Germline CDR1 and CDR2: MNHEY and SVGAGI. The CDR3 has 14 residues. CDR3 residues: CASSYRGEGYEQYF. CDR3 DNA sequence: TGTGCCAGCAGTTACAGGGGGGAGGGCTACGAGCAGTACTTC.

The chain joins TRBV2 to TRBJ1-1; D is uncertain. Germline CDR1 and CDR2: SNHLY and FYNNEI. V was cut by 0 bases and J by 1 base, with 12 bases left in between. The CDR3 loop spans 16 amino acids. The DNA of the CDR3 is TGTGCCAGCAGTGAAGCGCTTGGGTGGGCGAACACTGAAGCTTTCTTT. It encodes CASSEALGWANTEAFF. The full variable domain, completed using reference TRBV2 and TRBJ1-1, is EPEVTQTPSHQVTQMGQEVILRCVPISNHLYFYWYRQILGQKVEFLVSFYNNEISEKSEIFDDQFSVERPDGSNFTLKIRSTKLEDSAMYFCASSEALGWANTEAFFGQGTRLTVV.

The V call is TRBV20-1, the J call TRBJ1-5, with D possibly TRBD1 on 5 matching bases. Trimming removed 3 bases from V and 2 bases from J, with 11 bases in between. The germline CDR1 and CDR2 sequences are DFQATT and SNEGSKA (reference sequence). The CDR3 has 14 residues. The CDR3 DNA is TGCAGTGCTAGTTTCAGGGTAGGCAATCAGCCCCAGCATTTT. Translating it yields CSASFRVGNQPQHF.